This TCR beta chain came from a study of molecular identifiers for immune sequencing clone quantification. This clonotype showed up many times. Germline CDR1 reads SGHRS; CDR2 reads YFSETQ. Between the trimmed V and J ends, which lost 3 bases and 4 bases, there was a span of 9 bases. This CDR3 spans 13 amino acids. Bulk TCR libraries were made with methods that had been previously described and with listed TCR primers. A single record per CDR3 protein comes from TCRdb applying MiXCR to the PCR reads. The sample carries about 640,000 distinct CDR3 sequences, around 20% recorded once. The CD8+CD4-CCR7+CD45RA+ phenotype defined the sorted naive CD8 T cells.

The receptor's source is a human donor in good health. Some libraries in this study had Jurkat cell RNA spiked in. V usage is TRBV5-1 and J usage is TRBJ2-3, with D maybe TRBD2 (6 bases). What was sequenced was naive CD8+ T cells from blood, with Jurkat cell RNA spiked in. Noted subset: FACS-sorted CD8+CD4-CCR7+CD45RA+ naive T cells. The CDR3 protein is CASSYGGSDTQYF. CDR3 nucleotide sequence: TGCGCCAGCAGCTACGGGGGTTCAGATACGCAGTATTTT.